A selection of T cell receptor beta chains follows, all from one sample in a study of blood T cells in healthy people across ages. TCRdb re-called the 5' RACE reads through MiXCR, storing one row per CDR3 protein. Found here are about 1 million distinct CDR3 sequences, 40% to 55% of them singletons; the top ten hold approximately 17%. Sequencing was done on a sample of blood. Receptors were obtained from a woman aged 55-69 years in good health. Each CDR3 is given with its conserved first and last residue. A D gene is named only where the DNA matches it firmly. The size field is filled for only some rows; it gives once, few, many or a size class.

cdr3_length,j_call,clone_size,d_call,v_call,cdr3_nt,cdr3_aa
19,TRBJ2-1,.,TRBD2,TRBV12-5,TGTGCTAGTGGTTTGAGAGGTAGCGGGCTTCAACTTTTCTACAATGAGCAGTTCTTC,CASGLRGSGLQLFYNEQFF
14,TRBJ2-5,few,.,TRBV6-5,TGTGCCAGCAGAGGGACGGTTGTCCAAGAGACCCAGTACTTC,CASRGTVVQETQYF
16,TRBJ2-5,few,TRBD2,TRBV13,TGTGCCAGCAGCTTGGGAGGGGTAGCGAGAGTGGAAACCCAGTACTTC,CASSLGGVARVETQYF
14,TRBJ2-1,few,.,TRBV10-3,TGTGCCATCAGTGAACAGGCTGTCTACAATGAGCAGTTCTTC,CAISEQAVYNEQFF
14,TRBJ1-2,.,.,TRBV6-1,TGTGCCAGCAGTGAAGCGGTGGGGCTCTATGGCTACACCTTC,CASSEAVGLYGYTF
12,TRBJ2-1,.,.,TRBV27,TGTGCCAGCAGTTTACGGAAAAATGAGCAGTTCTTC,CASSLRKNEQFF
13,TRBJ1-1,.,TRBD1,TRBV5-1,TGCGCCAGCAGCGCCGGACAGGGGAGGGAAGCTTTCTTT,CASSAGQGREAFF
14,TRBJ2-5,.,.,TRBV25-1,TGTGCCAGCAGTGGGGACATACCTCGAGAGACCCAGTACTTC,CASSGDIPRETQYF
17,TRBJ1-1,.,.,TRBV6-1,TGTGCCAGCAGCCAGAGCCGCTGGCGCGGGGTGAACACTGAAGCTTTCTTT,CASSQSRWRGVNTEAFF
15,TRBJ2-7,.,.,TRBV7-2,TGTGCCAGCAGCTTATTAGCCAGAATCTACAATGAGCAGTACTTC,CASSLLARIYNEQYF
11,TRBJ1-3,.,.,TRBV9,TGTGCCAGCAGGGCTGGAAACACCATATATTTT,CASRAGNTIYF
17,TRBJ2-5,few,TRBD2,TRBV7-2,TGTGCCAGCAGCCCCGGACTAGCGGGACTAACGTGGGAGACCCAGTACTTC,CASSPGLAGLTWETQYF
11,TRBJ2-4,.,.,TRBV10-1,TGCGCCAGCAGTGACTCGGGTCGGCAGTACTTC,CASSDSGRQYF
15,TRBJ2-5,.,TRBD2,TRBV4-2,TGTGCCAGCAGCCAAGGACCAGCGGGACAAGAGACCCAGTACTTC,CASSQGPAGQETQYF
15,TRBJ2-7,many,.,TRBV5-1,TGCGCCAGCAGCTTAGACAGGAGCCTTTCCTACGAGCAGTACTTC,CASSLDRSLSYEQYF
15,TRBJ2-7,.,TRBD1,TRBV9,TGTGCCAGCAGCGTAGCGGGACAGGTGAACAATGAGCAGTACTTC,CASSVAGQVNNEQYF
19,TRBJ2-7,.,TRBD2,TRBV13,TGTGCCAGCAGCTTAGTCGGACACGTGACGACTAGCGGCTCCTACGAGCAGTACTTC,CASSLVGHVTTSGSYEQYF
17,TRBJ2-5,.,.,TRBV10-2,TGCGCCAGCAGTGTTGTCCACGGGGGTTATTCGACGGAGACCCAGTACTTC,CASSVVHGGYSTETQYF
14,TRBJ2-2,.,.,TRBV7-6,TGTGCCAGCAGCGCCCCGAGGCAGGGCGGGGAGCTGTTTTTT,CASSAPRQGGELFF
16,TRBJ1-1,.,.,TRBV28,TGTGCCAGCAGACCATTCCTGGGACACTCAACCACTGAAGCTTTCTTT,CASRPFLGHSTTEAFF
10,TRBJ2-7,once,.,TRBV11-2,TGTGCCGGCAGCTTCCGTGAGCAGTACTTC,CAGSFREQYF
13,TRBJ2-1,.,.,TRBV12-3/TRBV12-4,TGTGCCAGCAGTCTAGAGGTACAATATGAGCAGTTCTTC,CASSLEVQYEQFF
15,TRBJ2-3,.,.,TRBV24-1,TGTGCCACCAGTGATTTCCCCGGGAAGGGAGATACGCAGTATTTT,CATSDFPGKGDTQYF
13,TRBJ2-3,few,TRBD1,TRBV29-1,TGCAGCGTTCGACAGGGTGGAACAGATACGCAGTATTTT,CSVRQGGTDTQYF
14,TRBJ2-7,.,.,TRBV3-1,TGTGCCAGCAGCCAAGGGGGGACTTACTACGAGCAGTACTTC,CASSQGGTYYEQYF
18,TRBJ1-4,.,TRBD1,TRBV9,TGTGCCAGCAGCGTAGGCCCCGGACAGGGATCAACTAATGAAAAACTGTTTTTT,CASSVGPGQGSTNEKLFF
13,TRBJ2-7,few,.,TRBV28,TGTGCCAGCAGTCCCCGGACTAACTACGAGCAGTACTTC,CASSPRTNYEQYF
16,TRBJ2-5,many,TRBD2,TRBV29-1,TGCAGCGTTGAAGAGTCGGGACTAGCGGGCTACAATGAGCAGTACTTC,CSVEESGLAGYNEQYF
13,TRBJ2-1,.,TRBD2,TRBV29-1,TGCAGCGTTGGCGAGGTTGGGCGGGAGACCCAGTTCTTC,CSVGEVGRETQFF
13,TRBJ2-7,once,.,TRBV6-5,TGTGCCAGCAGTTACTCGATCATCTACGAGCAGTACTTC,CASSYSIIYEQYF
14,TRBJ1-2,few,TRBD1,TRBV29-1,TGCAGCGTTATGCCGGGACAGGGTAAACGGGGCTACACCTTC,CSVMPGQGKRGYTF
19,TRBJ2-1,few,.,TRBV21-1,TGTGCCAGCAGCAAATGCCCCGTAGGCGGGACCCTCACGGACAATGAGCAGTTCTTC,CASSKCPVGGTLTDNEQFF
16,TRBJ2-7,.,TRBD1,TRBV15,TGTGCCACCAGCAGGGTTACAGGGGTGAGTGGCTACGAGCAGTACTTC,CATSRVTGVSGYEQYF
15,TRBJ2-1,few,TRBD2,TRBV20-1,TGCAGTGCTCCCCCCGAAAGCGGGAGTTGGTATGAGCAGTTCTTC,CSAPPESGSWYEQFF
14,TRBJ2-3,few,.,TRBV4-1,TGCGCCAGCAGGCCTAGCGCCAGCACAGATACGCAGTATTTT,CASRPSASTDTQYF
13,TRBJ2-7,.,.,TRBV4-1,TGCGCCAGCAGCCAAGATAAGGGTTACGAGCAGTACTTC,CASSQDKGYEQYF
15,TRBJ2-7,.,.,TRBV18,TGTGCCAGCTCATCCCTCATGGGATTGAACTACGAGCAGTACTTC,CASSSLMGLNYEQYF
12,TRBJ2-1,.,TRBD2,TRBV10-1,TGCGCCAGCAAGGGAGGGAACAATGAGCAGTTCTTC,CASKGGNNEQFF
14,TRBJ2-7,.,.,TRBV12-3/TRBV12-4,TGTGCCAGCAGTTTTACAGAAAGCACCTCCGAGCAGTACTTC,CASSFTESTSEQYF
15,TRBJ1-2,.,TRBD1,TRBV4-1,TGCGCCAGCAGCCAAGGCCGACAGGGAAACTATGGCTACACCTTC,CASSQGRQGNYGYTF
13,TRBJ1-2,many,.,TRBV20-1,TGCAGTGTGGAGAGGGACGGATCCTATGGCTACACCTTC,CSVERDGSYGYTF
15,TRBJ2-7,many,TRBD2,TRBV6-5,TGTGCCAGCAGCCTTACTAGCGGGACTTACTACGAGCAGTACTTC,CASSLTSGTYYEQYF
16,TRBJ2-3,few,TRBD2,TRBV12-3/TRBV12-4,TGTGCCAGCAGCTTAGCGGGTTTAACTAGCACAGATACGCAGTATTTT,CASSLAGLTSTDTQYF
11,TRBJ2-1,.,.,TRBV29-1,TGCAGCGTTGAAAAAGCCAATGGGCAGTTCTTC,CSVEKANGQFF
13,TRBJ1-2,.,.,TRBV29-1,TGCAGCGTTGAAGGCGGGCAAGCCTATGGCTACACCTTC,CSVEGGQAYGYTF
14,TRBJ1-6,.,TRBD1,TRBV2,TGTGCCAGCAGGGGACAGGGCGGCTCTTCACCCCTCCACTTT,CASRGQGGSSPLHF
13,TRBJ2-6,.,.,TRBV6-6,TGTGCCAGCAGTTATGCAGGGGCCAACGTCCTGACTTTC,CASSYAGANVLTF
14,TRBJ2-3,.,.,TRBV2,TGTGCCAGCTATGGATCCCCTAGCACAGATACGCAGTATTTT,CASYGSPSTDTQYF
13,TRBJ2-7,few,TRBD2,TRBV6-1,TGTGCCAGTGGACTAGCGGGAGTTGGGGAGCAGTACTTC,CASGLAGVGEQYF
13,TRBJ2-5,.,TRBD2,TRBV28,TGTGCCAGCCGGGTGGGAGGGGAAGAGACCCAGTACTTC,CASRVGGEETQYF
15,TRBJ1-6,.,.,TRBV5-6,TGTGCCAGCAGCCGAAGGGGGATCCATAATTCACCCCTCCACTTT,CASSRRGIHNSPLHF
13,TRBJ2-7,few,.,TRBV29-1,TGCAGCGACCCCGGGACGGTGATCTACGAGCAGTACTTC,CSDPGTVIYEQYF
14,TRBJ1-2,few,.,TRBV29-1,TGCAGCGTAAAAACTCGGGACATCCCCTATGGCTACACCTTC,CSVKTRDIPYGYTF